Detailed here is one TCR beta chain. The record originates from a study of blood T cell repertoires in COVID-19. The wider study: The United States, Italy and Spain provided the acute and convalescent COVID-19 samples. PBMCs, B-cell-depleted T cells, or T cells provided the cDNA or gDNA that made up the material.

Methods used by the authors: Scientists estimated how many nucleated cells there were by amplifying reference gene primers. TCRdb's table, derived via immunoSEQ multiplex PCR, lists solely in-frame clones and lacks some. V, J and clone size reflect that table, while D and trimming were determined from the DNA. The sample shows roughly 50,000 clones, around 80% of them seen only once. The source of this sequence is a man aged 50-60 years with acute or convalescent COVID-19. Sequences were obtained from peripheral blood.

CDR3 DNA: TGTGCCAGCTCAGGGGCTACCGGTTCACCCCTCCACTTT. It codes for CASSGATGSPLHF. This rearrangement joins TRBV27 to TRBJ1-6; D possibly corresponds to TRBD1 (6 bases). Germline-derived CDR1 and CDR2 are MNHEY and SMNVEV (reference sequence). V gave up 8 bases and J gave up 9 bases, with 14 bases separating them. The CDR3 loop spans 13 amino acids.